This TCR beta chain was captured by sequencing in a study of blood T cell repertoires in COVID-19. Across the whole study: Acute and convalescent COVID-19 specimens originated in the United States, Italy and Spain. Sources were T cells, B-cell-depleted T cells, or PBMCs; the material itself was cDNA or gDNA.

The table came from immunoSEQ multiplex PCR; TCRdb's copy has only in-frame clones and leaves some out. The sample has fewer than 110,000 clones; around 92% are singletons. In germline, CDR1 is SGHVS, CDR2 FNYEAQ. The V gene lost 2 bases and the J gene lost 5 bases, with 10 bases spanning the gap. The CDR3 length is 15 residues. V is TRBV7-6 and J is TRBJ1-6; D gene unclear. Sequencing was carried out using peripheral blood. This TCR was recovered from a woman aged 55-70 years with acute or convalescent COVID-19. CDR3 protein: CASSLNSPHNSPLHF. Here the CDR3 DNA reads TGTGCCAGCAGCTTAAACTCGCCGCATAATTCACCCCTCCACTTT.